Presented here are 11 T cell receptor beta chains from one specimen sequenced in a study of T cells expressing NK-cell markers. TCRdb reprocessed the 5' RACE reads, with one entry per CDR3 protein and no DNA. The sample data list roughly 160,000 distinct CDR3 sequences. Sequenced: blood T cells: a sorted CD56 or NKG2C T cell subset, CD4+ or CD8+ T cells, or bulk PBMC T cells (not recorded which). The receptors come from a woman aged 18 to 75 in good health.

This chain connects TRBV7-3 to TRBJ2-3. The CDR3 is 15 amino acids. CDR1 and CDR2 (germline): SGHTA, FQGTGA. The CDR3 protein is CASTLTSLDSDTQYF. Full variable domain (rest looked up from reference TRBV7-3 and TRBJ2-3): GAGVSQTPSNKVTEKGKYVELRCDPISGHTALYWYRQSLGQGPEFLIYFQGTGAADDSGLPNDRFFAVRPEGSVSTLKIQRTERGDSAVYLCASTLTSLDSDTQYFGPGTRLTVL.

The chain carries TRBV20-1 and TRBJ2-7; absent DNA, TCRdb's TRBD2 call cannot be checked. This CDR3 is 14 amino acids long. Looked up from germline, CDR1 is DFQATT and CDR2 is SNEGSKA (reference sequence). CDR3 sequence: CSAGGLAGAYEQYF.

The rearrangement joins TRBV20-1 to TRBJ2-1. CDR3 size: 12 residues. Germline CDR1 DFQATT, CDR2 SNEGSKA (reference sequence). The CDR3 loop reads CSVDGPYNEQFF.

This rearrangement joins TRBV20-1 to TRBJ2-7. The CDR3 spans 13 residues. CDR1 DFQATT and CDR2 SNEGSKA come from the germline V gene (reference sequence). The CDR3 sequence: CSARYGSTTEQYF.

The rearrangement joins TRBV10-2 to TRBJ1-5; absent DNA, TCRdb's TRBD1 call cannot be checked. The CDR3 consists of 13 residues. The germline V gene has CDR1 WSHSY and CDR2 SAAADI. This CDR3 is CASRIQGDQPQHF.

This chain connects TRBV5-1 to TRBJ2-2. The CDR3 covers 15 residues. Germline V gene sequence: CDR1 SGHRS, CDR2 YFSETQ. The CDR3 loop reads CASSTGSPNTGELFF.

The chain recombines TRBV28 with TRBJ2-4; TCRdb names TRBD1, which stays unverified in the absence of DNA. The CDR3 extends over 16 amino acids. Germline CDR1 reads MDHEN; CDR2 reads SYDVKM. CDR3: CASSLFTGMAKNIQYF.

The chain couples TRBV10-3 to TRBJ2-7; TCRdb calls TRBD2, which cannot be checked without DNA. The CDR3 covers 16 residues. Germline V lookup: CDR1 ENHRY, CDR2 SYGVKD. This CDR3 is CAISEHLAGDMGEQYF.

The chain employs TRBV5-6 and TRBJ2-7; TCRdb returns TRBD2, unconfirmable since there is no DNA. The CDR3 is 17 amino acids. The germline gives CDR1 SGHDT, CDR2 YYEEEE. The CDR3 region is CASSLLAGPGSSYEQYF.

V and J are TRBV7-2 and TRBJ1-6. CDR1 is SGHTA, CDR2 FQGNSA, per germline. CDR3 length: 15 amino acids. CDR3 sequence reads: CASSPRSGRSSPLHF.

This rearrangement joins TRBV13 to TRBJ2-7. The germline CDR1 and CDR2 sequences are PRHDT and FYEKMQ (reference sequence). The CDR3 length is 14 residues. CDR3 in amino acids: CASSLAQMLSEQYF.